This T cell receptor beta chain was profiled in a study of blood T cell repertoires in COVID-19 (dated by TCRdb to 2018 to 2020). About the investigation overall: The collaborator samples originated in the United States, Italy and Spain and spanned the acute and convalescent phases of COVID-19. The prospective study material was composed of cDNA or gDNA derived from T cells, B-cell-depleted T cells, or PBMCs. Subjects who had been exposed to COVID-19, were actively infected with it, or had recovered from it provided the deeply sampled blood TCRbeta repertoires that made up the dataset. The repertoires were released in a freely available public database meant as a resource for research on the immune response to SARS-CoV-2. Samples came from the ongoing ImmuneRACE study (first 160 participants) plus 1,254 subjects from 6 global collaborators. The sample metadata nearly always contained a de-identified subject ID, COVID-19 status, age in years and sex. Where available, HLA class I and class II types were obtained from metadata supplied by the sample provider rather than from assay-based typing. Results and caveats for the whole study, not just this receptor: How much clinical and demographic metadata was included differed by source and by participant, and the metadata was provided uncurated.

TCRbeta CDR3 regions were amplified from genomic DNA by means of the immunoSEQ Assay, a bias-controlled multiplex PCR. Per the source publication's procedure: The number of nucleated cells in each sample was estimated from the amplification of reference gene primers within the assay. Sequence reads were collapsed and filtered to measure the absolute abundance of every unique TCRbeta CDR3 rearrangement. For each sample, productive Simpson clonality was calculated as the square root of Simpson's diversity index over productive rearrangements. Imported from immuneACCESS, the table was reduced by TCRdb to in-frame sequences with V and J called. These copies leave out some clones; in studies compared against another copy, an unresolved V gene accounts for under half, and the cause of the remainder is not known. V and J calls and clone size are copied from that table; D and trimming were computed from the DNA. The sample profile shows 200,000 to 250,000 clones; approximately 78% of them were found once. The ten biggest clones cover 3.4% of the sample.

After removal of 1 base from V and 3 bases from J, the junction retains 6 bases not matched to a gene. The CDR3 runs 14 residues from the cysteine to the phenylalanine. Here the CDR3 DNA is all that survives: 42 bases in frame from base 1. The germline V gene (reference sequence) supplies CDR1 GTSNPN and CDR2 SVGIG. The collaborating institutions used their own protocols to collect whole blood in K2EDTA tubes. For TCRbeta analysis, collaborators shipped samples in one of three forms: frozen whole blood, isolated PBMCs, or DNA extracted from either of those sample types. Note on this clone: Its antigen is unknown. Base-call qualities are not available, and no considerably larger clone is one nucleotide away.

Material: peripheral blood. This receptor was identified in a woman under 30 with acute or convalescent COVID-19. Rearrangement joined TRBV30 to TRBJ2-7; TRBD1 lines up with 7 middle nucleotides. The bases are TGTGCCTGGAGTGCACCGGGACAGCGCTACGAGCAGTACTTC. The resulting protein is CAWSAPGQRYEQYF.